This T cell receptor (beta chain) comes out of a study of OX40 agonist ivuxolimab in advanced cancers. Repertoires were generated with immunoSEQ multiplex PCR, while TCRdb's copy carries only in-frame clones and drops some. Of fewer than 90,000 clones listed, roughly 85% were seen once; the top ten hold around 2.9%. Sequencing was performed on CD4+ or CD8+ T cells sorted from blood, taken in a trial of the OX40 agonist ivuxolimab. The source of this sequence is an adult with an advanced solid tumor such as melanoma, head and neck, liver or kidney cancer.

The CDR3 here is CASSEDGTGDSGANVLTF. CDR3 coding DNA: TGTGCCAGCAGTGAAGACGGGACAGGGGACTCTGGGGCCAACGTCCTGACTTTC. V and J are TRBV6-1 and TRBJ2-6, with TRBD1 identical over 10 bases. The CDR3 spans 18 residues. The germline gives CDR1 MNHNS, CDR2 SASEGT. V was pared by 1 base and J by 0 bases, with 3 bases of the junction left unmatched.